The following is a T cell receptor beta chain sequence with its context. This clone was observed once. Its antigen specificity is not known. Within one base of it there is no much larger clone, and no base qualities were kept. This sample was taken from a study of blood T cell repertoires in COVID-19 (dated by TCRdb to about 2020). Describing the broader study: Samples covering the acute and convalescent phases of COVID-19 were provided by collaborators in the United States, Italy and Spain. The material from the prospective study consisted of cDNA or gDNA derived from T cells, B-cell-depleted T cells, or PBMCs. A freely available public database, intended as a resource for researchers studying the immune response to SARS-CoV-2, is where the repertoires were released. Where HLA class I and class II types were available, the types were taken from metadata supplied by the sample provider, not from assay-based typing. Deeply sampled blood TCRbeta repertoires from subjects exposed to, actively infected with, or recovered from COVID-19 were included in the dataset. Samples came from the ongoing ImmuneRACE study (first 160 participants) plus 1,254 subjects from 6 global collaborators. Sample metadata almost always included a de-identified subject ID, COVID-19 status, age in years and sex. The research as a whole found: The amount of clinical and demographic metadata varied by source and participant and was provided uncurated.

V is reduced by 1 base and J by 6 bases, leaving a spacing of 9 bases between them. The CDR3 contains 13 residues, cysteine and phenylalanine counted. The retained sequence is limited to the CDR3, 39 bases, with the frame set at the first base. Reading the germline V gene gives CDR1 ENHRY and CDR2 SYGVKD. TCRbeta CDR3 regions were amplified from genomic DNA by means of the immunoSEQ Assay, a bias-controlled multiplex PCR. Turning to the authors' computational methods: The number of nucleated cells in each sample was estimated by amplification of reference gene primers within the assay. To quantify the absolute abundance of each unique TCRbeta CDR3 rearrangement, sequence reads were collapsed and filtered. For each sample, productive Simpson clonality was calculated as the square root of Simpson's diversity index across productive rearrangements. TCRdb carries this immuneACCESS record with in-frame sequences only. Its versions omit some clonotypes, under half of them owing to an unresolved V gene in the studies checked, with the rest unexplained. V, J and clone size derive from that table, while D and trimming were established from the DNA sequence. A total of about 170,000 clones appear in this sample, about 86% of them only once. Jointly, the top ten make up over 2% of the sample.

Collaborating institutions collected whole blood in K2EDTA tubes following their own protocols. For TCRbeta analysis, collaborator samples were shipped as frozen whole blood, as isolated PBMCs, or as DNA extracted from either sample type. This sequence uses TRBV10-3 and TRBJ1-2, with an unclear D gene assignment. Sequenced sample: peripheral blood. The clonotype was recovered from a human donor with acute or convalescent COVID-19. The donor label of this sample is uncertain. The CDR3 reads CAISEYELHGYTF. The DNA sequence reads TGTGCCATCAGTGAGTATGAGCTACATGGCTACACCTTC.